These 8 T cell receptor beta chains were sequenced from one sample in a study of cytomegalovirus exposure and HLA in healthy donors. The study ran its PCR with 60 Vbeta and 13 Jbeta primers. Clones were sequenced by immunoSEQ multiplex PCR, and TCRdb holds only the in-frame ones, with some missing. There are under 150,000 clones in the sample; roughly 73% occur only once, and about 1.2% lies in the top ten. The sample comprised PBMCs. The receptor source for this set is a woman aged 40 to 50 in good health and CMV-seronegative.

The genes are TRBV14 and TRBJ2-1; 8 bases agree with TRBD2. The CDR3 has 16 residues. Germline CDR1 SGHDN, CDR2 FVKESK. The ends lost 1 base at V and 2 bases at J; junction bases unmatched: 4. In DNA, the CDR3 is TGTGCCAGCAGCCAAGTTGTGACTAGCGCCTACAATGAGCAGTTCTTC. Protein: CASSQVVTSAYNEQFF.

The V call is TRBV4-1, the J call TRBJ2-2; D unresolved. This CDR3 has 15 amino acids. CDR1 is MGHRA and CDR2 is YSYEKL in the germline V gene. V lost 7 bases, J lost 6 bases, and 18 bases lay in between. CDR3 amino acids: CASTAPSRRPGELFF. For the CDR3, the DNA is TGCGCCAGCACCGCTCCCTCCAGGCGTCCCGGGGAGCTGTTTTTT.

This rearrangement joins TRBV7-9 to TRBJ1-1; D unresolved. Trimming removed 1 base at V and 1 base at J, with 13 bases between. The CDR3 is 16 amino acids. Germline assignment: CDR1 SEHNR and CDR2 FQNEAQ (reference sequence). CDR3 protein: CASSLGAVSGNTEAFF. The CDR3 DNA follows: TGTGCCAGCAGCTTAGGTGCAGTCTCTGGGAACACTGAAGCTTTCTTT.

This clone was seen only once. This rearrangement joins TRBV7-8 to TRBJ2-3; 7 nucleotides line up with TRBD2. The V gene's germline CDR1 is SGHVS and CDR2 FQNEAQ. With 7 bases clipped from V and 4 bases from J, the junction kept 17 bases outside the gene matches. The CDR3 spans 17 residues. The CDR3 reads CASKVGGWQGGADTQYF. The CDR3 nucleotides are TGTGCCAGCAAGGTCGGGGGGTGGCAGGGCGGCGCAGATACGCAGTATTTT.

The CDR3 DNA sequence: TGTGCCACCGGGGAAGCTTTCTTT. As protein: CATGEAFF. V is TRBV6-1 and J is TRBJ1-1; D gene unclear. Germline lookup yields CDR1 MNHNS and CDR2 SASEGT. Deletions cut 10 bases from V and 8 bases from J, with 5 bases between. CDR3 size: 8 residues.

CDR3 in amino acids: CASSTSGGAYEQYF. The CDR3 nucleotides are TGTGCCAGTAGTACTAGCGGGGGGGCCTACGAGCAGTACTTC. V usage is TRBV19 and J usage is TRBJ2-7; 12 nucleotides match TRBD2. The CDR3 is 14 amino acids. J lost 2 bases, V lost 4 bases, and 0 bases had no gene match. The germline gives CDR1 LNHDA, CDR2 SQIVND (reference sequence). The variable domain in full, with the rest retrieved from reference TRBV19 and TRBJ2-7, is DGGITQSPKYLFRKEGQNVTLSCEQNLNHDAMYWYRQDPGQGLRLIYYSQIVNDFQKGDIAEGYSVSREKKESFPLTVTSAQKNPTAFYLCASSTSGGAYEQYFGPGTRLTVT.

This chain uses TRBV5-5 with TRBJ2-1, with D tentatively TRBD1 (6 bases). This CDR3 is 19 amino acids long. The V gene lost 5 bases and the J gene lost 0 bases, with 24 bases spanning the gap. CDR1 SGHKS and CDR2 YYEKEE come from the germline V gene (reference sequence). The CDR3 DNA reads TGTGCCAGCAGGCCTTTTACTGGGGACATAACCTCCTCCTACAATGAGCAGTTCTTC. It is translated as CASRPFTGDITSSYNEQFF.

This clone came up a few times. This rearrangement joins TRBV29-1 to TRBJ1-1, with 7 bases identical to TRBD1. The CDR3 has 15 residues. From germline, CDR1 is SQVTM and CDR2 ANQGSEA. With 0 bases clipped from V and 9 bases from J, the junction kept 13 bases outside the gene matches. This CDR3 reads CSVEEDFTGAAQAFF. The CDR3 DNA sequence: TGCAGCGTTGAAGAGGATTTTACAGGGGCGGCCCAAGCTTTCTTT.